Detailed here is one T cell receptor beta chain. Its antigen is not identified. This sample was taken from a study of a mutant IDH1 vaccine in newly diagnosed glioma. At the level of the study: The initiation of vaccination occurred 4-6 weeks after radiotherapy alone, or with temozolomide cycles. Therapy received beforehand was radiotherapy, temozolomide, or both, with most patients given both.

Clones were sequenced by immunoSEQ multiplex PCR, and TCRdb holds only the in-frame ones, with some missing. The sample shows approximately 62,000 clones, around four fifths of them seen only once. Germline CDR1 is SGHAT and CDR2 is FQNNGV. Trimming removed 5 bases from V and 2 bases from J, with 13 bases in between. The CDR3 totals 15 residues. Time point denoted: week 35, safety follow-up. One vaccine dose held 300 ug of mutant IDH1 20-mer peptide and came with topical imiquimod. The receptor was isolated from a man between 25 and 39 years old with glioma. Sequenced material: PBMCs, taken from a glioma patient whose treatment included an IDH1 peptide vaccine. The chain combines TRBV11-2 with TRBJ1-3, with D unclear. The CDR3 DNA reads TGTGCCAGCAGCCCTGGACCGCGGACTGGAAACACCATATATTTT. It codes for CASSPGPRTGNTIYF.